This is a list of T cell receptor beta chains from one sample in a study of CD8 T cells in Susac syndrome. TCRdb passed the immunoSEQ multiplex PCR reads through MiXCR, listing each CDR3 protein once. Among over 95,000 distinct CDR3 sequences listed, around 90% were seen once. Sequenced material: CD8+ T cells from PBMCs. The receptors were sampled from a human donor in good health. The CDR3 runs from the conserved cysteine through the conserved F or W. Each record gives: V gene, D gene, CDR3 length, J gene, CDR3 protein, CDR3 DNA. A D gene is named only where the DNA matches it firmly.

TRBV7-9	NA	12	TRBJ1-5	CASSGDPGPQHF	TGTGCCAGCAGCGGCGACCCGGGTCCCCAGCATTTT
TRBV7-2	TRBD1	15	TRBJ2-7	CASSLGQGARYEQYF	TGTGCCAGCAGCTTAGGACAGGGGGCGCGTTACGAGCAGTACTTC
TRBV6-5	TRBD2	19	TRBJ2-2	CASSFTIASGGAITGELFF	TGTGCCAGCAGTTTTACGATTGCCAGCGGGGGGGCCATCACCGGGGAGCTGTTTTTT
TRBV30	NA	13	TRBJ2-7	CAWTTRISYEQYF	TGTGCCTGGACCACCAGGATCTCCTACGAGCAGTACTTC
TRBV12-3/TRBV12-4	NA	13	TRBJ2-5	CASSSQPDLTQYF	TGTGCCAGCAGTTCGCAACCCGATTTGACCCAGTACTTC
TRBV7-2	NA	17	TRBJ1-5	CASSSVGGASSNQPQHF	TGTGCCAGCAGCTCCGTGGGCGGGGCCTCGAGCAATCAGCCCCAGCATTTT
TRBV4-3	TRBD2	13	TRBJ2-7	CASSQDGGYEQYF	TGCGCCAGCAGCCAAGACGGGGGGTACGAGCAGTACTTC
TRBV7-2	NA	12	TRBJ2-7	CASSFPGPVQYF	TGTGCCAGCAGCTTCCCAGGCCCGGTGCAGTACTTC
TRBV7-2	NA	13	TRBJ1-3	CASSLSQGNTIYF	TGTGCCAGCAGCTTATCGCAGGGAAACACCATATATTTT
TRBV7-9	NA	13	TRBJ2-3	CASSPGSADTQYF	TGTGCCAGCAGCCCCGGGTCGGCAGATACGCAGTATTTT
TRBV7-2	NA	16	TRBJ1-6	CASSQSPGHTRSPLHF	TGTGCCAGCAGCCAATCCCCGGGGCATACAAGGTCACCCCTCCACTTT
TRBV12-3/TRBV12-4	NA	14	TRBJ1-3	CASSLGDSGNTIYF	TGTGCCAGCAGTTTGGGCGACTCTGGAAACACCATATATTTT
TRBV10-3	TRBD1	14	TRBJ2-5	CATRQGTLQETQYF	TGTGCCACCCGACAGGGGACACTCCAAGAGACCCAGTACTTC
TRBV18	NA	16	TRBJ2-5	CASSPVPSQGKETQYF	TGTGCCAGCTCACCGGTACCCAGTCAGGGGAAAGAGACCCAGTACTTC
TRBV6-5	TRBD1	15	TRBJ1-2	CASSYATGGRGGYTF	TGTGCCAGCAGTTATGCGACAGGGGGCAGGGGTGGCTACACCTTC
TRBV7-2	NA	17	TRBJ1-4	CASSLSRGIGPNEKLFF	TGTGCCAGCAGCTTAAGTCGAGGGATAGGACCAAATGAAAAACTGTTTTTT